These 18 T cell receptor beta chains share one sample of origin, sequenced in a study of blood T cell repertoires in COVID-19. Measured with immunoSEQ multiplex PCR; TCRdb has only the in-frame clones, and not every one. The table shows 300,000 or so clones, with roughly 89% occurring only once. Sequenced material: PBMCs or T cells enriched from blood (not recorded which). These receptor sequences come from a woman between 45 and 60 years old who had been exposed to COVID-19.

The count of this clone is one. The CDR3 is CASSVEQRTEAFF. The DNA for the CDR3 is TGTGCCAGCAGTGTTGAGCAGAGGACTGAAGCTTTCTTT. The V and J genes are TRBV2 and TRBJ1-1; D is ambiguous. The CDR3 is 13 residues long. The ends were cut back, 4 bases at V and 5 bases at J, with 11 bases in the middle. Germline lookup yields CDR1 SNHLY and CDR2 FYNNEI.

Points on this clone: Different DNA sequences within this sample yield the same CDR3. The CDR3 DNA sequence: TGTGCCAGCAGCCAACGGACAGGGAACACTGAAGCTTTCTTT. This encodes CASSQRTGNTEAFF. The rearrangement links TRBV3-1 (or the pseudogene TRBV3-2) to TRBJ1-1; TRBD1 matches 7 bases. This CDR3 contains 14 residues. Unmatched junction bases numbered 1, after V lost 2 bases and J lost 1 base. Germline lookup yields CDR1 LGHDT and CDR2 YNNKEL (reference sequence).

The CDR3 protein is CASTETGTVSYGYTF. CDR3 DNA sequence: TGTGCCAGCACCGAAACCGGGACAGTGAGCTATGGCTACACCTTC. This chain joins TRBV28 and TRBJ1-2, with TRBD1 matching 7 bases. From germline, CDR1 is MDHEN and CDR2 SYDVKM. The CDR3 contains 15 residues. Trimming removed 7 bases from V and 4 bases from J; junction bases left unmatched: 12.

This chain connects TRBV5-4 to TRBJ1-5, with 9 positions matching TRBD1. V dropped 3 bases and J dropped 5; count of bases not matched to a gene: 6. Germline assignment: CDR1 SGHNT and CDR2 YYREEE (reference sequence). CDR3 length: 15 amino acids. The chain's CDR3 is CASSSGTGTDQPQHF. The CDR3 DNA sequence: TGTGCCAGCAGCTCCGGGACAGGGACGGATCAGCCCCAGCATTTT.

This clone was recorded a few times. The V gene is TRBV7-2, the J gene TRBJ2-4; D possibly corresponds to TRBD1 (6 bases). CDR3 length: 15 amino acids. V was shortened by 1 base and J by 8 bases, with 15 bases between the two germline ends. The germline gives CDR1 SGHTA, CDR2 FQGNSA. CDR3 residues: CASSLVGAHRDIQYF. In nucleotides, the CDR3 is TGTGCCAGCAGCTTAGTTGGAGCTCACAGGGACATTCAGTACTTC.

The chain has TRBV5-1 and TRBJ2-7; no reliable D call. CDR1 is SGHRS, CDR2 YFSETQ, per germline. Trimming shortened V by 2 bases and J by 0 bases, and 12 bases separated the two germline ends. This CDR3 is built from 15 residues. The CDR3 DNA sequence: TGCGCCAGCAGCTTTTCACAGCTTAGCTCCTACGAGCAGTACTTC. It yields the protein CASSFSQLSSYEQYF.

The genes are TRBV7-8 and TRBJ1-2; 9 bases line up with TRBD1. The CDR3 contains 15 residues. Germline values: CDR1 SGHVS, CDR2 FQNEAQ. Trimming took 3 bases from V and 4 from J; bases not matched to a gene: 6. For the CDR3, the DNA is TGTGCCAGCAGCTTGACGGACAGGGGTCTCTATGGCTACACCTTC. It encodes CASSLTDRGLYGYTF.

The V gene is TRBV2, the J gene TRBJ2-2; TRBD2 might be the D (5 bases). Germline V CDR1 and CDR2: SNHLY, FYNNEI. The CDR3 totals 12 residues. Trimming shortened V by 7 bases and J by 4 bases, and 7 bases separated the two germline ends. The CDR3 sequence is CASTGVTGELFF. Here the CDR3 DNA reads TGTGCCAGCACCGGGGTCACCGGGGAGCTGTTTTTT.

The table lists this clone with a count of one. The chain links TRBV7-2 to TRBJ1-5; tentatively, D is TRBD1 (5 bases). The V gene's germline CDR1 is SGHTA and CDR2 FQGNSA. V was trimmed by 1 base and J by 4 bases, leaving 11 bases between them. This CDR3 has 15 amino acids. The CDR3: CTSSLGGGLNQPQHF. DNA for the CDR3: TGTACCAGCAGCTTAGGGGGGGGTTTAAATCAGCCCCAGCATTTT.

The chain carries TRBV19 and TRBJ1-5; D remains unclear. Germline CDR1 is LNHDA and CDR2 is SQIVND (reference sequence). Between the trimmed V and J ends, which lost 7 bases and 7 bases, there was a span of 14 bases. This CDR3 spans 13 amino acids. The CDR3 coding sequence is TGTGCCAGTAAGCAGCGGACCGGGCAGCCCCAGCATTTT. Amino acids: CASKQRTGQPQHF.

A word on this clone: One end of the junction does not line up with germline, which may come from a read error. Other nucleotide sequences from this sample produce the same CDR3. The rearrangement joins TRBV7-7 to TRBJ2-5, with 14 positions matching TRBD2. Germline V lookup: CDR1 SSHAT, CDR2 FNYEAQ (reference sequence). CDR3 length equals 15 residues. This chain's CDR3 is CASSPGLAGGETQYF. In DNA, the CDR3 is TGTGCTAGCAGCCCAGGACTAGCGGGGGGAGAGACCCAGTACTTC.

The gene calls are TRBV3-1 (or the pseudogene TRBV3-2) and TRBJ1-1; D is undetermined. This CDR3 contains 16 residues. Germline CDR1 LGHDT, CDR2 YNNKEL (reference sequence). The germline V and J ends were trimmed by 4 bases and 5 bases, with 20 bases remaining between them. The CDR3 sequence is CASSLNAGLGVTEAFF. CDR3 nucleotide sequence: TGTGCCAGCAGCCTCAACGCCGGGTTGGGAGTAACTGAAGCTTTCTTT.

With regard to this clone: The junction does not match germline at one end; this may be a read error. In DNA, the CDR3 is TGTGCTAGCAGCAACTCCGCAGGGGCACAAGAGACCCAGTACTTC. Amino acids: CASSNSAGAQETQYF. V usage is TRBV7-7 and J usage is TRBJ2-5; perhaps TRBD1 as D (6 bases). The CDR3 is made up of 15 amino acids. CDR1 and CDR2 (germline): SSHAT, FNYEAQ (reference sequence).

As regards this clone: One junction end does not reproduce the germline sequence, and a read error may be involved. The chain links TRBV12-3 or TRBV12-4 to TRBJ1-1, with TRBD1 identical over 11 bases. CDR3 length equals 10 residues. The CDR3 bases are TGTGCCAGCAGCGCGGGACAGGGGGTCTTT. Translation gives CASSAGQGVF.

The chain employs TRBV30 and TRBJ1-4, with 7 positions matching TRBD1. V lost 4 bases and J lost 8; bases outside the gene matches: 7. In germline, CDR1 is GTSNPN, CDR2 SVGIG (reference sequence). The CDR3 covers 13 residues. The CDR3 reads CAWTWDSREKLFF. The CDR3 DNA follows: TGTGCCTGGACATGGGACAGTCGGGAAAAACTGTTTTTT.

The genes are TRBV2 and TRBJ1-5; D may be TRBD1 (5 bases). V gave up 6 bases and J gave up 5 bases, with 14 bases separating them. The CDR3 loop spans 14 amino acids. Germline lookup yields CDR1 SNHLY and CDR2 FYNNEI. In DNA, the CDR3 is TGTGCCAGCAGCGTCAGACAGAGTGATCAGCCCCAGCATTTT. Its translation: CASSVRQSDQPQHF.

The chain has TRBV4-1 and TRBJ2-5, with TRBD1 as a possible D gene (5 bases). The CDR3 has 15 residues. Trimming took 1 base from V and 5 from J, leaving 14 bases between them. CDR1 is MGHRA, CDR2 YSYEKL, per germline. CDR3 DNA sequence: TGCGCCAGCAGCCAAGTTGGACATTCTAGGGAGACCCAGTACTTC. Amino acid sequence: CASSQVGHSRETQYF.

The count of this clone is one. The J gene is TRBJ2-1, the V gene TRBV5-1; the D gene is possibly TRBD2 (6 bases). The germline V gene has CDR1 SGHRS and CDR2 YFSETQ. The length of the CDR3 is 15 residues. V lost 5 bases, J lost 4 bases, and 16 bases lay in between. The CDR3 region has the DNA TGCGCCAGCAGGAGGACCGGGACTGGTTACAATGAGCAGTTCTTC. It yields the protein CASRRTGTGYNEQFF.